This entry lists 30 T cell receptor beta chains sequenced from one sample in a study of blood T cell repertoires in COVID-19. Sequencing was performed with immunoSEQ multiplex PCR; in TCRdb, only in-frame clones are kept and a portion is missing. The table includes around 160,000 clones, around 90% detected once. The sample consisted of peripheral blood. These receptors were obtained from a man in his 60s with active or convalescent COVID-19.

This clone was counted only a few times. The chain carries TRBV11-3 and TRBJ2-3; TRBD2 aligns across 13 bases. The CDR3 has 16 amino acids. Unmatched junction bases numbered 5, after V lost 4 bases and J lost 4 bases. The V gene's germline CDR1 is SGHNT and CDR2 YENEEA. The DNA for the CDR3 is TGTGCCAGCAGCTCCCGGACTAGCGGGGGCCCAGATACGCAGTATTTT. Translation: CASSSRTSGGPDTQYF.

The rearrangement joins TRBV7-9 to TRBJ1-2; D perhaps matches TRBD1 (5 bases). The ends were cut back, 4 bases at V and 4 bases at J, with 13 bases in the middle. The CDR3 runs to 14 residues. Per the germline V gene, CDR1 is SEHNR and CDR2 is FQNEAQ (reference sequence). CDR3 sequence: CASSSGPGSYGYTF. CDR3 DNA: TGTGCCAGCAGCTCTGGGCCAGGGTCCTATGGCTACACCTTC.

The chain has TRBV10-1 and TRBJ2-7; 9 bases map to TRBD1. Germline assignment: CDR1 WNHNN and CDR2 SYGVQD (reference sequence). The CDR3 totals 15 residues. Trimming removed 3 bases from V and 5 bases from J; junction bases left unmatched: 8. CDR3 residues: CASSEPGQGIDEQYF. Written as DNA, the CDR3 is TGCGCCAGCAGTGAACCGGGACAGGGAATTGACGAGCAGTACTTC.

The chain couples TRBV6-6 to TRBJ1-1, with TRBD1 matching over 10 bases. Germline assignment: CDR1 MNHNY and CDR2 SVGAGI (reference sequence). The CDR3 totals 15 residues. Germline trimming cut 6 bases from V and 1 base from J; bases unmatched to any gene: 5. The CDR3 reads CASRDRDRGNTEAFF. CDR3 DNA: TGTGCCAGCAGAGACCGGGACAGGGGGAACACTGAAGCTTTCTTT.

The chain couples TRBV5-4 to TRBJ2-1; 10 bases map to TRBD1. Germline values: CDR1 SGHNT, CDR2 YYREEE (reference sequence). The J segment lost 4 bases and the V segment lost 2 bases, leaving 3 bases of the junction unmatched. The CDR3 extends over 15 amino acids. CDR3 DNA sequence: TGTGCCAGCAGCTTACCGGACAGGGGGTACAATGAGCAGTTCTTC. Encoded protein: CASSLPDRGYNEQFF.

This clone was seen a single time. This chain uses TRBV10-3 with TRBJ2-7, with D possibly matching TRBD1 (6 bases). Trimming left V 6 bases short and J 3 bases short, with 15 bases between. The CDR3 runs 14 residues. CDR1 is ENHRY, CDR2 SYGVKD, per germline. As DNA, the CDR3 is TGTGCCATCAGAACCGGACAGAACCTCTACGAGCAGTACTTC. Protein sequence: CAIRTGQNLYEQYF.

The V call is TRBV10-3, the J call TRBJ1-1; TRBD1 matches at 7 bases. Germline V CDR1 and CDR2: ENHRY, SYGVKD. The CDR3 spans 15 residues. The V gene end was trimmed by 4 bases and the J gene end by 4 bases; junction bases not matched to a gene: 9. The CDR3 loop reads CAISGTGQRSTEAFF. As DNA, the CDR3 is TGTGCCATCAGTGGGACAGGCCAGAGGAGCACTGAAGCTTTCTTT.

The chain employs TRBV29-1 and TRBJ1-1; no clear D gene. The CDR3 contains 13 residues. The germline V and J ends were trimmed by 4 bases and 0 bases, with 9 bases remaining between them. Germline assignment: CDR1 SQVTM and CDR2 ANQGSEA. The CDR3 nucleotides read TGCAGCGTTGTGCAGTATATGAACACTGAAGCTTTCTTT. It codes for CSVVQYMNTEAFF.

The CDR3 nucleotides read TGTGCCAGCAGCCCCGGGACAAGGCCTTCCGTAGAAGCTTTCTTT. This codes for CASSPGTRPSVEAFF. The chain combines TRBV5-6 with TRBJ1-1, with D possibly TRBD1 on 6 matching bases. The CDR3 length is 15 residues. V lost 4 bases and J lost 8, with 21 bases in between. Per the germline V gene, CDR1 is SGHDT and CDR2 is YYEEEE.

The chain joins TRBV12-3 or TRBV12-4 to TRBJ2-3; TRBD2 is a possible D gene (5 bases). This CDR3 region has 11 residues. Trimming removed 6 bases from V and 5 bases from J, with 6 bases in between. DNA of the CDR3: TGTGCCAGCAGCGGGGAAGATACGCAGTATTTT. Its protein is CASSGEDTQYF.

The rearrangement uses TRBV5-1 and TRBJ2-7; 11 bases fit TRBD2. Germline V CDR1 and CDR2: SGHRS, YFSETQ. The CDR3 runs to 15 residues. The V segment lost 1 base and the J segment 3 bases; nucleotides outside the gene matches: 3. The CDR3 sequence: CASSLRLAGGYEQYF. The CDR3 coding sequence is TGCGCCAGCAGCTTGCGGCTAGCGGGGGGCTACGAGCAGTACTTC.

The sample holds one count of this clone. V gene TRBV7-6 combines with J gene TRBJ2-3; TRBD2 matches at 13 bases. The CDR3 extends over 15 amino acids. CDR1 SGHVS and CDR2 FNYEAQ come from the germline V gene. V lost 5 bases and J lost 6; bases outside the gene matches: 5. The CDR3 coding sequence is TGTGCCAGCAGCAGACGGACTAGCGGGGGCGATACGCAGTATTTT. This gives the protein CASSRRTSGGDTQYF.

The chain has TRBV6-5 and TRBJ1-1, with TRBD1 matching over 11 bases. The ends lost 5 bases at V and 5 bases at J; junction bases unmatched: 4. CDR3 length equals 14 residues. CDR1 and CDR2 (germline): MNHEY, SVGAGI. In nucleotides, the CDR3 is TGTGCCAGCAGTCGGGACAGGGGGATTACTGAAGCTTTCTTT. This translates into CASSRDRGITEAFF.

DNA of the CDR3: TGTGTCAGAAGCTTAGGCGGGACAGGAATTCAAGAGACCCAGTACTTC. Its protein is CVRSLGGTGIQETQYF. This chain uses TRBV7-5 with TRBJ2-5; TRBD1, the D gene given by the table, was not confirmed from the DNA. TRBV7-5 is noted as a pseudogene. The CDR3 is 16 amino acids.

The rearrangement joins TRBV15 to TRBJ1-5; no firm D call. Germline V lookup: CDR1 LNHNV, CDR2 YYDKDF (reference sequence). The CDR3 covers 13 residues. With 1 base removed from V and 1 base from J, the gap between germline ends came to 2 bases. As DNA, the CDR3 is TGTGCCACCAGCAGAGCAAGCAATCAGCCCCAGCATTTT. Translation: CATSRASNQPQHF.

This sequence joins TRBV18 and TRBJ1-3, with D unclear. The CDR3 contains 17 residues. The V gene lost 1 base and the J gene lost 0 bases, with 13 bases spanning the gap. Per germline, CDR1 KGHSH and CDR2 LQKENI. The CDR3 here is CASSPLAGHSSGNTIYF. The CDR3 DNA sequence: TGTGCCAGCTCACCACTGGCAGGTCATAGCTCTGGAAACACCATATATTTT.

J is TRBJ1-6 and V is TRBV5-1; 7 nucleotides match TRBD1. Germline loops: CDR1 SGHRS, CDR2 YFSETQ. Trimming took 4 bases from V and 7 from J; bases not matched to a gene: 11. The CDR3 extends over 16 amino acids. The CDR3 coding sequence is TGCGCCAGCAGCCTACGACAGGGTTTCGGGAATTCACCCCTCCACTTT. Translated: CASSLRQGFGNSPLHF.

This chain joins TRBV7-2 and TRBJ2-7, with D maybe TRBD1 (5 bases). The V gene lost 2 bases and the J gene lost 2 bases, with 10 bases spanning the gap. The germline gives CDR1 SGHTA, CDR2 FQGNSA. The CDR3 consists of 14 residues. Here the CDR3 DNA reads TGTGCCAGCAGCTTAAGTCAGGGCCCCTACGAGCAGTACTTC. It translates to CASSLSQGPYEQYF.

The V gene is TRBV4-1, the J gene TRBJ2-7, with 13 positions matching TRBD2. The CDR3 consists of 16 residues. The trim removed 3 bases at V and 2 bases at J, leaving 4 bases unmatched. Germline-derived CDR1 and CDR2 are MGHRA and YSYEKL. The CDR3 is CASSHPGLAGTYEQYF. The DNA for the CDR3 is TGCGCCAGCAGCCACCCGGGACTAGCGGGAACCTACGAGCAGTACTTC.

The rearrangement joins TRBV7-2 to TRBJ2-7, with 7 positions matching TRBD1. The CDR3 has 15 residues. Per the germline V gene, CDR1 is SGHTA and CDR2 is FQGNSA. The V and J ends lost 5 bases and 0 bases, in that order; junction bases with no gene match: 7. As DNA, the CDR3 is TGTGCCAGCAGCCTGGGACAGAGACTCTCCTACGAGCAGTACTTC. Translating it yields CASSLGQRLSYEQYF.

This chain joins TRBV5-4 and TRBJ1-4; 8 nucleotides agree with TRBD1. The trim removed 4 bases at V and 3 bases at J, leaving 2 bases unmatched. The CDR3 totals 14 residues. The germline CDR1 and CDR2 sequences are SGHNT and YYREEE (reference sequence). The CDR3 nucleotides read TGTGCCAGCAGCAAGGGACAGGCTAATGAAAAACTGTTTTTT. Its translation is CASSKGQANEKLFF.

The chain combines TRBV10-3 with TRBJ2-3; 9 positions match TRBD1. Germline assignment: CDR1 ENHRY and CDR2 SYGVKD. The CDR3 contains 15 residues. Trimming removed 10 bases from V and 0 bases from J; junction bases left unmatched: 8. The CDR3 is CASDRGQGSTDTQYF. CDR3 nucleotide sequence: TGTGCCAGTGACAGGGGACAGGGTAGCACAGATACGCAGTATTTT.

The V call is TRBV2, the J call TRBJ1-2; TRBD1 matches 11 bases. CDR1 is SNHLY and CDR2 is FYNNEI in the germline V gene. V was pared by 3 bases and J by 8 bases, with 5 bases of the junction left unmatched. The CDR3 totals 14 residues. The CDR3 here is CASSDRGTGGGYTF. CDR3 DNA: TGTGCCAGCAGTGATCGCGGGACAGGGGGAGGCTACACCTTC.

J is TRBJ2-3 and V is TRBV9; possible D gene TRBD2, 5 bases. Germline CDR1 is SGDLS and CDR2 is YYNGEE. The CDR3 length is 17 residues. The V and J ends lost 1 base and 1 base respectively, with 16 bases between them. The CDR3 here is CASSVFHRTPGTDTQYF. The CDR3 DNA reads TGTGCCAGCAGCGTATTCCATAGGACTCCCGGCACAGATACGCAGTATTTT.

The chain combines TRBV19 with TRBJ2-3, with 14 bases aligning to TRBD2. Germline trimming cut 3 bases from V and 5 bases from J; bases unmatched to any gene: 10. The V gene's germline CDR1 is LNHDA and CDR2 SQIVND (reference sequence). The CDR3 covers 18 residues. Here the CDR3 DNA reads TGTGCCAGTAGTATGAATTTTGCAGGACTAGCGGGAGGAGATACGCAGTATTTT. It is translated as CASSMNFAGLAGGDTQYF.

This clone was detected only a few times. This sequence joins TRBV29-1 and TRBJ2-6; 10 bases agree with TRBD1. CDR1 SQVTM and CDR2 ANQGSEA come from the germline V gene. V gave up 6 bases and J gave up 4 bases; unmatched junction bases: 6. The CDR3 length is 15 residues. CDR3 nucleotides: TGCAGCGTGGAGACAGGGGGCTCAGGGGCCAACGTCCTGACTTTC. Protein: CSVETGGSGANVLTF.

The chain couples TRBV4-2 to TRBJ2-1; 10 bases match TRBD2. V was pared by 6 bases and J by 6 bases, with 8 bases of the junction left unmatched. Germline CDR1 is LGHNA and CDR2 is YNFKEQ. This CDR3 region has 15 residues. CDR3 protein: CASSPSGSTSNEQFF. The CDR3 DNA follows: TGTGCCAGCAGTCCTAGCGGGAGTACTAGCAATGAGCAGTTCTTC.

The table lists this clone with a few counts. The rearrangement links TRBV6-4 to TRBJ1-5, with D possibly being TRBD1 (6 bases). The germline CDR1 and CDR2 sequences are MRHNA and SNTAGT. V lost 3 bases, J lost 6 bases, and 12 bases lay in between. The CDR3 covers 14 residues. This CDR3 is CASSEQGMGQPQHF. In DNA form, the CDR3 reads TGTGCCAGCAGTGAGCAGGGGATGGGTCAGCCCCAGCATTTT.

This chain joins TRBV7-9 and TRBJ1-2, with 7 bases matching TRBD1. The CDR3 extends over 15 amino acids. The germline gives CDR1 SEHNR, CDR2 FQNEAQ (reference sequence). J was trimmed by 4 bases and V by 6 bases; bases with no gene match: 11. CDR3 sequence: CASRTERGPSYGYTF. As DNA, the CDR3 is TGTGCCAGCAGGACCGAGAGGGGGCCTAGCTATGGCTACACCTTC. The full variable domain, its missing parts supplied by reference TRBV7-9 and TRBJ1-2, is DTGVSQNPRHKITKRGQNVTFRCDPISEHNRLYWYRQTLGQGPEFLTYFQNEAQLEKSRLLSDRFSAERPKGSFSTLEIQRTEQGDSAMYLCASRTERGPSYGYTFGSGTRLTVV.

V usage is TRBV7-9 and J usage is TRBJ2-7, with 9 bases that match TRBD2. The trim removed 2 bases at V and 3 bases at J, leaving 5 bases unmatched. Per the germline V gene, CDR1 is SEHNR and CDR2 is FQNEAQ (reference sequence). The CDR3 sequence is 15 residues long. Written as DNA, the CDR3 is TGTGCCAGCAGCTTATACCTAGCGGGGCTCTACGAGCAGTACTTC. Translated: CASSLYLAGLYEQYF.